This TCR beta chain comes out of a study of shared clonotypes between healthy human individuals. Study at large: Three plates each covered CD4 naive and memory; CD8 naive two, CD8 memory one. Study findings and constraints: Across subsets, estimated richness was generally greater for naive than for memory populations. The researchers took only blood, and tissue repertoires probably look different.

For this clone: Its specificity is not known.

The CDR3 loop spans 18 amino acids. With 3 bases clipped from V and 5 bases from J, the junction kept 9 bases outside the gene matches. Germline values: CDR1 SGHVS, CDR2 FQNEAQ. The naive CD8 subset, CD45RO-negative cells positively selected for CCR7, excluded terminally differentiated effector memory CD45RA+ cells. TCRdb keeps only in-frame clones here, not all; method: immunoSEQ multiplex PCR. The sample consists of about 2.2 million clones, just over 90% of them appearing once. This chain uses TRBV7-8 with TRBJ2-2; 13 bases align to TRBD2. What was sequenced was naive CD8+ T cells from PBMCs. The sequence derives from a man aged 18 to 35 in good health. Some clones in this sample may be carry-over from other donors' samples. DNA of the CDR3: TGTGCCAGCAGCTTCATACTAGCGGGAGGGGAATCGACCGGGGAGCTGTTTTTT. Amino acids: CASSFILAGGESTGELFF.